This note documents a single T cell receptor (beta chain) sequence. The data are from a study of cytomegalovirus exposure and HLA in healthy donors. A multiplex PCR was run with 60 Vbeta primers and 13 Jbeta primers. The assay was immunoSEQ multiplex PCR, and TCRdb's table has in-frame clones only and misses some. The sample records about 190,000 clones, more than 75% being singletons. The length of the CDR3 is 15 residues. V lost 4 bases and J lost 0; bases outside the gene matches: 4. The germline gives CDR1 SGHNT, CDR2 YYREEE (reference sequence). The origin of this receptor is a young man in good health and CMV-seronegative. The sequenced material came from PBMCs. V gene TRBV5-4 combines with J gene TRBJ2-1; 7 bases are shared with TRBD1. The CDR3 sequence is CASSPDRSSYNEQFF. The CDR3 region has the DNA TGTGCCAGCAGCCCGGACAGGAGCTCCTACAATGAGCAGTTCTTC.